Shown below are 8 T cell receptor beta chains from a single sample sequenced in a study of tumor-infiltrating lymphocytes in primary liver carcinoma. Without any cell sorting, roughly 18-34 mg of bulk tissue yielded co-extracted RNA and DNA. Starting from approximately 500 ng of total RNA, TCR beta cDNA was produced with a primer in the constant region. ARM-PCR was slightly modified, and three nested multiplex PCR rounds with it gave rise to the TCR beta libraries. The opening two PCR rounds, ten to eleven cycles each, paired TRBV1-TRBV30 forward primers with a C-beta reverse primer. TCRdb itself ran the multiplex PCR reads through MiXCR, one entry per CDR3 protein. The data show around 120,000 distinct CDR3 sequences, with around 70% seen just once and around 8.1% held by the top ten. The specimen was tumor-adjacent normal liver tissue. These receptor sequences come from a woman aged 60 to 75 with primary liver carcinoma and hepatitis B virus infection.

The rearrangement joins TRBV28 to TRBJ1-2, with a tentative D call TRBD1 (6 bases). Trimming pared 5 bases from V and 2 bases from J, leaving 12 bases between. Germline lookup yields CDR1 MDHEN and CDR2 SYDVKM. This CDR3 comprises 14 residues. This CDR3 is CASSPLGTNYGYTF. The CDR3 DNA sequence: TGTGCCAGCAGTCCCCTGGGGACAAACTATGGCTACACCTTC.

A remark on this clonotype: A much larger clone is a single base away; this may be a read error. CDR3 loop: CASSFFEGCGYTF. CDR3 bases: TGTGCCAGCAGCTTTTTCGAGGGCTGTGGCTACACCTTC. This chain uses TRBV7-9 with TRBJ1-2; no clear D gene. Per the germline V gene, CDR1 is SEHNR and CDR2 is FQNEAQ (reference sequence). The ends were cut back, 3 bases at V and 7 bases at J, with 12 bases in the middle. The CDR3 contains 13 residues.

The gene calls are TRBV19 and TRBJ1-1; 10 bases line up with TRBD1. Per germline, CDR1 LNHDA and CDR2 SQIVND (reference sequence). This CDR3 contains 17 residues. The ends lost 4 bases at V and 2 bases at J; junction bases unmatched: 10. DNA of the CDR3: TGTGCCAGTAGTACCGGGACAGGGGTGTCCCTAAACACTGAAGCTTTCTTT. This encodes CASSTGTGVSLNTEAFF.

Points on this clonotype: A junction boundary mismatches the germline segment, possibly from a read error. The chain uses TRBV14 and TRBJ2-3; D unclear. The germline gives CDR1 SGHDN, CDR2 FVKESK. CDR3 length equals 16 residues. DNA of the CDR3: TGTGCCAGCAGCCCCCTCCACATGAAAAGCACAGATACGCAGTATTTC. The encoded protein is CASSPLHMKSTDTQYF.

As regards this clonotype: Compared with germline, one end of the junction differs, possibly owing to a read error. The rearrangement links TRBV12-3 or TRBV12-4 to TRBJ1-1; 7 positions match TRBD1. This CDR3 has 15 residues. The CDR3 reads CTSGIRDSLLREAFF. The CDR3, as DNA: TGTACCAGCGGTATCCGGGACAGTCTCTTAAGGGAAGCTTTCTTT.

Comments on this clonotype: An end of the junction does not agree with germline; a read error may underlie this. V is TRBV4-2 and J is TRBJ2-5; the D gene is possibly TRBD2 (7 bases). This CDR3 comprises 13 residues. Germline loops: CDR1 LGHNA, CDR2 YNFKEQ. CDR3 nucleotide sequence: TGTGCCAGCAGCTCAGGAGGGGGGGAGAACCAGTACTTC. Encoded protein: CASSSGGGENQYF.

This clonotype was recorded many times. The CDR3 spells CASSYLAGERDEQYF. In nucleotides, the CDR3 is TGTGCCAGCAGTTACCTAGCGGGAGAAAGGGACGAGCAGTACTTC. The rearrangement links TRBV6-5 to TRBJ2-7; 10 bases agree with TRBD2. This CDR3 region has 15 residues. Losses at the gene ends were 2 bases for V and 5 bases for J; bases not matched to a gene: 6. In germline, CDR1 is MNHEY, CDR2 SVGAGI.

For this clonotype: This may be a read error: a much more frequent sequence differs by one nucleotide. The chain has TRBV5-1 and TRBJ1-1, with D hard to call. The V gene's germline CDR1 is SGHRS and CDR2 YFSETQ. This CDR3 has 15 amino acids. CDR3 amino acids: CTSSFRGPSNTEAFF. In DNA, the CDR3 is TGCACCAGCAGCTTCCGAGGTCCCTCGAACACTGAAGCTTTCTTT.